The 22 T cell receptor beta chains presented below share a single source sample, sequenced in a study of blood T cell repertoires in COVID-19. Sequencing was performed with immunoSEQ multiplex PCR; in TCRdb, only in-frame clones are kept and a portion is missing. The sample contains more than 200,000 clones, around nine tenths of which appear only once. The source material was peripheral blood. The origin of the receptors is a young man with active or convalescent COVID-19.

This clone has only one observation. This CDR3 reads CASSLGMAGARTDTQYF. The DNA for the CDR3 is TGTGCCAGCAGCTTAGGTATGGCGGGGGCTCGCACAGATACGCAGTATTTT. This chain connects TRBV7-9 to TRBJ2-3; D might be TRBD2 (7 bases). The CDR3 runs 17 residues. Germline lookup yields CDR1 SEHNR and CDR2 FQNEAQ (reference sequence). With 1 base removed from V and 1 base from J, the gap between germline ends came to 15 bases.

This chain connects TRBV19 to TRBJ2-7, with D unclear. V lost 9 bases, J lost 0 bases, and 15 bases lay in between. This CDR3 is 14 amino acids long. CDR1 is LNHDA and CDR2 is SQIVND in the germline V gene (reference sequence). CDR3 amino acids: CASADLKSSYEQYF. The CDR3 region has the DNA TGTGCCAGCGCCGATTTAAAGAGCTCCTACGAGCAGTACTTC.

This clone was seen just once. This sequence joins TRBV6-5 and TRBJ1-1; 7 bases fit TRBD1. The germline V gene has CDR1 MNHEY and CDR2 SVGAGI. V gave up 7 bases and J gave up 6 bases; unmatched junction bases: 8. The CDR3 consists of 13 residues. The CDR3 loop reads CASIQGGGAEAFF. CDR3 nucleotide sequence: TGTGCCAGCATTCAGGGGGGCGGCGCTGAAGCTTTCTTT.

With regard to this clone: Sequence at one end of the junction differs from germline and may be a read error. The J gene is TRBJ2-7, the V gene TRBV23-1, with a possible D match to TRBD1 (5 bases). TRBV23-1 is sorted into the ORF group, with uncertain function. The CDR3 has 12 residues. The CDR3 reads CASSQGPTVGHF. The CDR3 bases are TGCGCCAGCAGTCAAGGGCCGACAGTGGGGCACTTC.

The V call is TRBV7-8, the J call TRBJ2-3, with D possibly matching TRBD2 (6 bases). V gave up 5 bases and J gave up 6 bases, with 9 bases separating them. This CDR3 has 12 amino acids. The V gene's germline CDR1 is SGHVS and CDR2 FQNEAQ. The CDR3 nucleotides read TGTGCCAGCAGCCCAGGGAGGGATACGCAGTATTTT. It yields the protein CASSPGRDTQYF.

J is TRBJ2-7 and V is TRBV6-5; D might be TRBD2 (6 bases). V was shortened by 0 bases and J by 7 bases, with 13 bases between the two germline ends. From germline, CDR1 is MNHEY and CDR2 SVGAGI. The CDR3 sequence is 14 residues long. Here the CDR3 DNA reads TGTGCCAGCAGTTACTCAGGGACTGATGGTGAGCAGTACTTC. This translates into CASSYSGTDGEQYF.

The chain has TRBV9 and TRBJ1-3; D is undetermined. The CDR3 loop spans 16 amino acids. The V and J ends lost 0 bases and 0 bases respectively, with 10 bases between them. Per germline, CDR1 SGDLS and CDR2 YYNGEE. This chain's CDR3 is CASSVDRRTSGNTIYF. CDR3 in DNA: TGTGCCAGCAGCGTAGATCGGAGAACCTCTGGAAACACCATATATTTT.

This rearrangement joins TRBV7-9 to TRBJ2-3; the D gene is possibly TRBD1 (5 bases). Trimming removed 2 bases at V and 6 bases at J, with 21 bases between. In germline, CDR1 is SEHNR, CDR2 FQNEAQ (reference sequence). The CDR3 extends over 17 amino acids. This chain's CDR3 is CASSLRAGQPSLDTQYF. The CDR3 bases are TGTGCCAGCAGCTTACGGGCAGGACAACCATCGTTGGATACGCAGTATTTT.

A single count supports this clone. The chain uses TRBV5-6 and TRBJ1-2, with 9 bases identical to TRBD1. Germline loops: CDR1 SGHDT, CDR2 YYEEEE. The CDR3 has 15 amino acids. J was trimmed by 7 bases and V by 0 bases; bases with no gene match: 7. The CDR3 region is CASSLVWDRDLGYTF. Here the CDR3 DNA reads TGTGCCAGCAGCTTGGTTTGGGACAGGGACCTTGGCTACACCTTC.

This clone was detected once. This sequence joins TRBV27 and TRBJ1-6, with D possibly being TRBD1 (6 bases). This CDR3 has 14 amino acids. Germline CDR1 MNHEY, CDR2 SMNVEV (reference sequence). V was pared by 3 bases and J by 5 bases, with 8 bases between. Written as DNA, the CDR3 is TGTGCCAGCAGTTTTCGGGACAATAATTCACCCCTCCACTTT. Translated: CASSFRDNNSPLHF.

This clone was seen a single time. The chain is built from TRBV9 and TRBJ2-2, with TRBD1 matching 10 bases. This CDR3 has 16 residues. Germline lookup yields CDR1 SGDLS and CDR2 YYNGEE. V lost 3 bases and J lost 5; bases outside the gene matches: 7. The DNA of the CDR3 is TGTGCCAGCAGCGCTCCGGGACAGGGGTTGACCGGGGAGCTGTTTTTT. Amino acids: CASSAPGQGLTGELFF.

This sequence joins TRBV29-1 and TRBJ2-1; D is possibly TRBD2 (5 bases). CDR3 size: 14 residues. Germline loops: CDR1 SQVTM, CDR2 ANQGSEA. V lost 1 base and J lost 4, with 11 bases in between. The CDR3 here is CSVEARGWYNEQFF. The CDR3 nucleotides read TGCAGCGTTGAAGCCCGGGGTTGGTACAATGAGCAGTTCTTC.

The chain uses TRBV27 and TRBJ2-3, with D maybe TRBD2 (7 bases). The CDR3 covers 15 residues. V lost 3 bases and J 2 bases, leaving 12 bases between the germline ends. Germline CDR1 MNHEY, CDR2 SMNVEV (reference sequence). This CDR3 is CASSLAGAPTDTQYF. The CDR3 region has the DNA TGTGCCAGCAGTTTGGCGGGGGCCCCCACAGATACGCAGTATTTT.

The CDR3 protein is CASRAKTTSYEQYF. CDR3 DNA sequence: TGTGCCAGTAGGGCCAAAACAACATCCTACGAGCAGTACTTC. The J gene is TRBJ2-7, the V gene TRBV19; D is unclear. The CDR3 loop spans 14 amino acids. Between the trimmed V and J ends, which lost 6 bases and 1 base, there was a span of 13 bases. Germline V gene data show CDR1 as LNHDA and CDR2 as SQIVND (reference sequence).

V is TRBV9 and J is TRBJ1-4; no definite D call. Per germline, CDR1 SGDLS and CDR2 YYNGEE. CDR3 length: 15 amino acids. The V and J ends lost 3 bases and 4 bases respectively, with 13 bases between them. The CDR3, as DNA: TGTGCCAGCAGCGCCGGACCGGGGTATAATGAAAAACTGTTTTTT. It translates to CASSAGPGYNEKLFF.

Turning to this clone: The same CDR3 can be traced to other DNA sequences in this sample. The chain employs TRBV4-1 and TRBJ1-2; TRBD1 aligns across 7 bases. J lost 4 bases, V lost 4 bases, and 6 bases had no gene match. The CDR3 contains 14 residues. Looked up from germline, CDR1 is MGHRA and CDR2 is YSYEKL. DNA of the CDR3: TGCGCCAGCAGCCCGGGACAGTCTTTCTATGGCTACACCTTC. This translates into CASSPGQSFYGYTF.

Comment on this clone: This sample includes further DNA sequences coding for the same CDR3. The J gene is TRBJ1-1, the V gene TRBV19; D is uncertain. The CDR3 length is 12 residues. The germline V and J ends were trimmed by 3 bases and 4 bases, with 6 bases remaining between them. The V gene's germline CDR1 is LNHDA and CDR2 SQIVND (reference sequence). CDR3 region: CASSIAGTEAFF. As DNA, the CDR3 is TGTGCCAGTAGTATTGCAGGCACTGAAGCTTTCTTT.

V usage is TRBV7-8 and J usage is TRBJ1-4, with 12 bases aligning to TRBD1. The CDR3 covers 15 residues. V shed 5 bases, J shed 8 bases, and the junction held 6 bases outside the gene matches. CDR1 is SGHVS and CDR2 is FQNEAQ in the germline V gene. The DNA of the CDR3 is TGTGCCAGCAGCCTTGGGACAGGGGGCCGGGAAAAACTGTTTTTT. Translating gives CASSLGTGGREKLFF.

This clone was detected only once. This rearrangement joins TRBV30 to TRBJ1-5; 7 bases match TRBD1. The CDR3 loop spans 14 amino acids. CDR1 is GTSNPN, CDR2 SVGIG, per germline (reference sequence). V was clipped by 0 bases and J by 2 bases; unmatched bases: 1. The CDR3 reads CAWSVDRGNQPQHF. The CDR3 coding sequence is TGTGCCTGGAGTGTCGACAGGGGCAATCAGCCCCAGCATTTT.

The chain employs TRBV5-4 and TRBJ2-1; D may be TRBD2 (7 bases). The CDR3 contains 15 residues. Looked up from germline, CDR1 is SGHNT and CDR2 is YYREEE (reference sequence). V lost 5 bases to trimming and J lost 6 bases, with 18 bases between them. CDR3 DNA: TGTGCCAGCAGGGTAGGGGGGGGCCCCCTCAATGAGCAGTTCTTC. This translates into CASRVGGGPLNEQFF.

This sequence joins TRBV3-1 (or the pseudogene TRBV3-2) and TRBJ2-7, with 7 nucleotides matching TRBD1. The CDR3 sequence is 18 residues long. J lost 4 bases, V lost 4 bases, and 19 bases had no gene match. Germline-derived CDR1 and CDR2 are LGHDT and YNNKEL (reference sequence). The CDR3 nucleotides are TGTGCCAGCAGCCCATTAGGTGTGGGCACAGGGGCTTATTACGAGCAGTACTTC. Its translation is CASSPLGVGTGAYYEQYF.

The chain links TRBV4-1 to TRBJ1-6; D is unclear. Germline V gives CDR1 MGHRA, CDR2 YSYEKL. There are 14 residues in the CDR3. The germline V and J ends were trimmed by 8 bases and 1 base, with 9 bases remaining between them. The CDR3 DNA is TGCGCCAGCCGTGAGGGATCCTATAATTCACCCCTCCACTTT. It codes for CASREGSYNSPLHF.